A selection of T cell receptor beta chains follows, all from one sample in a study of cytomegalovirus exposure and HLA in healthy donors. Clones were read by immunoSEQ multiplex PCR, and TCRdb kept only the in-frame ones, dropping some. The sample includes around 120,000 clones, 81% of them seen just once. The source material was PBMCs. These receptors were taken from a man in his late teens or twenties in good health and CMV-seronegative. CDR3s include the opening cysteine and the closing phenylalanine or tryptophan. The order of the fields is V gene, J gene, clone size, D gene, CDR3 DNA, CDR3 protein. D genes are given only for firm matches. Clone sizes are given selectively: once, few, many, or a class where the clone is expanded.

>TRBV4-1|TRBJ2-2|once|TRBD1
TGCGCCAGCAGCCAAGATGCGGACAGGGGTCTGCTTGTTACCGGGGAGCTGTTTTTT
CASSQDADRGLLVTGELFF
>TRBV11-2|TRBJ2-1|NA|TRBD1
TGTGCCAGCAGCTTCGGACAGGGACGGAATGAGCAGTTCTTC
CASSFGQGRNEQFF
>TRBV11-2|TRBJ2-1|NA|TRBD2
TGTGCCAGCAGCTTAGCGTCGGGGGGAGGGTTTACAAATGAGCAGTTCTTC
CASSLASGGGFTNEQFF
>TRBV19|TRBJ1-2|once|TRBD1
TGTGCCAGTTCTTGGACAGGGGTAGGCTACACCTTC
CASSWTGVGYTF
>TRBV27|TRBJ1-1|NA|NA
TGTGCCAGCAGTCTAGGCCTGAACACTGAAGCTTTCTTT
CASSLGLNTEAFF
>TRBV9|TRBJ2-5|NA|TRBD2
TGTGCCAGCAGCGCCCCTAGCGGGAGGTACCAAGAGACCCAGTACTTC
CASSAPSGRYQETQYF
>TRBV2|TRBJ1-1|NA|NA
TGTGCCAGCTCCTGGACAGAGAACACTGAAGCTTTCTTT
CASSWTENTEAFF
>TRBV4-1|TRBJ2-1|NA|NA
TGCGCCAGCAGCCAAGTGGGAGTGAGGGATGAGCAGTTCTTC
CASSQVGVRDEQFF
>TRBV6-5|TRBJ1-6|NA|TRBD1
TGTGCCAGCAGTGTGGGACAGGGAAATAATTCACCCCTCCACTTT
CASSVGQGNNSPLHF
>TRBV18|TRBJ2-2|NA|TRBD1
TGTGCCAGCTCACCAGTGGGACAGGGAGGCGTCGGGGAGCTGTTTTTT
CASSPVGQGGVGELFF
>TRBV19|TRBJ1-5|NA|NA
TGTGCCAGTACCCCCTATAGCAATCAGCCCCAGCATTTT
CASTPYSNQPQHF
>TRBV15|TRBJ2-2|NA|TRBD1
TGTGCCACCAGCAGCGACAGGGGGTGGAGGACCGGGGAGCTGTTTTTT
CATSSDRGWRTGELFF
>TRBV2|TRBJ2-7|NA|TRBD2
TGTGCCAGCCGTTGGACTAGCGGGGCCGAGCAGTACTTC
CASRWTSGAEQYF
>TRBV9|TRBJ2-1|NA|TRBD2
TGTGCCAGCAGCCCCTCCCTGACTAGCGGGATTTACAATGAGCAGTTCTTC
CASSPSLTSGIYNEQFF
>TRBV4-1|TRBJ2-7|NA|TRBD1
TGCGCCAGCAGCCTCAGCATGGGACAGGGAGCAAGTTACTTC
CASSLSMGQGASYF
>TRBV2|TRBJ2-2|NA|TRBD1
TGTGCCAGCAGTTGGGACAGGGCGAACACCGGGGAGCTGTTTTTT
CASSWDRANTGELFF
>TRBV27|TRBJ2-7|NA|NA
TGTGCCAGCAGTTCTACTAGTGGGGGGGCTCAGCAGTACTTC
CASSSTSGGAQQYF
>TRBV12-2|TRBJ1-3|NA|NA
TGTGCAAGTCGCTTAGGATTAGGCCTCTTGGAGGGAAACACCATATATTTT
CASRLGLGLLEGNTIYF
>TRBV5-1|TRBJ1-6|few|TRBD1
TGCGCCAGCAGCACCACAGGGGGCAAATCACCCCTCCACTTT
CASSTTGGKSPLHF
>TRBV6-1|TRBJ1-5|NA|TRBD1
TGTGCCAGCAGTGAACGTAAACAGGGGGCTCTCAATCAGCCCCAGCATTTT
CASSERKQGALNQPQHF
>TRBV7-9|TRBJ2-1|NA|TRBD2
TGTGCCAGCTCGGGGGGGCCTAGTAATGAGCAGTTCTTC
CASSGGPSNEQFF
>TRBV19|TRBJ1-2|NA|NA
TGTGCCAGTCGCCGGAAGGGGAGGGGAGGGGACTATGGCTACACCTTC
CASRRKGRGGDYGYTF
>TRBV7-9|TRBJ1-5|few|NA
TGTGCCAGCAGCTGGGGGGAAGCGCCCCAGCATTTT
CASSWGEAPQHF
>TRBV5-8|TRBJ1-6|NA|TRBD1
TGTGCCAGCTCCCACAGGGGGCAGAATTCACCCCTCCACTTT
CASSHRGQNSPLHF
>TRBV27|TRBJ2-3|few|NA
TGTGCCAGCAGTTCCCCCTCGAGGCGGGGAAGCACAGATACGCAGTATTTT
CASSSPSRRGSTDTQYF
>TRBV2|TRBJ1-2|few|TRBD1
TGTGCCAGCAGTGCCCCCGACAGGGATGGCTACACCTTC
CASSAPDRDGYTF
>TRBV6-5|TRBJ1-1|NA|NA
TGTGCCAGCCTGAACAGAAATTTGAACACTGAAGCTTTCTTT
CASLNRNLNTEAFF
>TRBV7-9|TRBJ1-1|NA|NA
TGTGCCAGCGGCAAGCGGGCAGGGTTTAACACTGAAGCTTTCTTT
CASGKRAGFNTEAFF
>TRBV4-3|TRBJ2-7|NA|TRBD2
TGCGCCAGCAGACCGGGACTAGCGGGGGGCCCCTACGAGCAGTACTTC
CASRPGLAGGPYEQYF
>TRBV4-2|TRBJ1-2|NA|TRBD1
TGTGCCAGCAGCCAGAGGGGGGGGACAGGGGGCGACTATGGCTACACCTTC
CASSQRGGTGGDYGYTF
>TRBV5-1|TRBJ2-5|NA|TRBD2
TGCGCCAGCAGCTTGGTTAGCGGGGGGCAAGAGACCCAGTACTTC
CASSLVSGGQETQYF
>TRBV5-1|TRBJ1-1|NA|NA
TGCGCCAGCAGTTGGGGCGGGATGAACACTGAAGCTTTCTTT
CASSWGGMNTEAFF
>TRBV19|TRBJ2-2|NA|NA
TGTGCCAGTAGTATTGCCCGGACCGGGGAGCTGTTTTTT
CASSIARTGELFF
>TRBV29-1|TRBJ1-3|NA|NA
TGCAGCGTTATGCCAGGCTCCTCTGGAAACACCATATATTTT
CSVMPGSSGNTIYF
>TRBV14|TRBJ1-1|NA|NA
TGTGCCAGCAGCCAACTTAGGAACACTGAAGCTTTCTTT
CASSQLRNTEAFF
>TRBV6-5|TRBJ1-5|NA|TRBD1
TGTGCCAGCAGTTCCACCGGACAGGGGGCAGGTCAGCCCCAGCATTTT
CASSSTGQGAGQPQHF
>TRBV6-5|TRBJ1-5|once|TRBD1
TGTGCCAGCAGCCTCAGCAACAGGGGAGATCAGCCCCAGCATTTT
CASSLSNRGDQPQHF
>TRBV19|TRBJ1-1|NA|NA
TGTGCCAGTAGTAGTCGGACAGAGAACACTGAAGCTTTCTTT
CASSSRTENTEAFF
>TRBV5-6|TRBJ2-7|NA|TRBD2
TGTGCCAGCAGGACGCGGGGGGGCGGCGACGAGCAGTACTTC
CASRTRGGGDEQYF
>TRBV10-3|TRBJ2-5|NA|TRBD1
TGTGCCATCAGTGCGCGTCAGGGGGCAGGAGAGACCCAGTACTTC
CAISARQGAGETQYF
>TRBV5-6|TRBJ2-7|few|TRBD1
TGTGCCAGCAACTTGGTGGGGACAGGGGGCTCCAGGGAGCAGTACTTC
CASNLVGTGGSREQYF
>TRBV5-1|TRBJ2-1|NA|NA
TGCGCCAGCAGCCCCCCCACTAGTTCCTACAATGAGCAGTTCTTC
CASSPPTSSYNEQFF
>TRBV6-5|TRBJ2-1|few|TRBD2
TGTGCCAGCAGAGTGGGTCCGGGGGGTGAGCAGTTCTTC
CASRVGPGGEQFF
>TRBV5-1|TRBJ1-2|NA|NA
TGCGCCAGCAGCTTGGACAGGCGACTCGGCTACACCTTC
CASSLDRRLGYTF
>TRBV29-1|TRBJ2-5|NA|NA
TGCAGCGTTGAAAAAGCCCTATCCCAGTACTTC
CSVEKALSQYF
>TRBV19|TRBJ2-1|NA|TRBD2
TGTGCCAGTAGTATAGGGCAGCGGGGGAACAATGAGCAGTTCTTC
CASSIGQRGNNEQFF
>TRBV7-9|TRBJ1-1|NA|NA
TGTGCCAGCAGCTTAGGACAGTCCACTGAAGCTTTCTTT
CASSLGQSTEAFF
>TRBV5-4|TRBJ2-7|NA|TRBD2
TGTGCCAGCAGCCCTCTTAGCGGGGTAGAGCAGTACTTC
CASSPLSGVEQYF
>TRBV7-9|TRBJ2-1|NA|TRBD1
TGTGCCAGCAGCCTAGACAGGGGGACCTACAATGAGCAGTTCTTC
CASSLDRGTYNEQFF
>TRBV29-1|TRBJ1-1|NA|NA
TGCAGCGGAAGCCACAGCACTGAAGCTTTCTTT
CSGSHSTEAFF
>TRBV4-1|TRBJ2-1|NA|TRBD2
TGCGCCAGCAGCCCCGCCGGGACTAGCGGGGGCAATGAGCAGTTCTTC
CASSPAGTSGGNEQFF
>TRBV6-6|TRBJ1-5|once|NA
TGTGCCAGCAGTAAAGGACAGTATAGCAATCAGCCCCAGCATTTT
CASSKGQYSNQPQHF